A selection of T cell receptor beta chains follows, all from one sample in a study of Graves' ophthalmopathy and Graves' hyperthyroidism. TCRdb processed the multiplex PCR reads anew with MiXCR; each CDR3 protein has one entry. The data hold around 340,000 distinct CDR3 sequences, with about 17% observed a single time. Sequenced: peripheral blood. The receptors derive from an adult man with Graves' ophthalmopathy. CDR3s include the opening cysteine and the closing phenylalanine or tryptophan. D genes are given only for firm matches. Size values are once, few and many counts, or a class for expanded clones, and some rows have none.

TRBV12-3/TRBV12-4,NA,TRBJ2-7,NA,TGTGCCAGCAGTTTAACGCGGGCCCGCGAGCAGTACTTC,CASSLTRAREQYF
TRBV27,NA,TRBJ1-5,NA,TGTGCCAGCAGTTTGGCCCCTGGTTATCAGCCCCAGCATTTT,CASSLAPGYQPQHF
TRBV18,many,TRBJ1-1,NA,TGTGCCAGCTCACCGGGAGCTGGGGGCGGATGGAACACTGAAGCTTTCTTT,CASSPGAGGGWNTEAFF
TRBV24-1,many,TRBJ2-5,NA,TGTGCCACCAGTGATGGGACCCTGGAGACCCAGTACTTC,CATSDGTLETQYF
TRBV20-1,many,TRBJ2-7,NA,TGCAGTGCTAGTCCCCTATCAAGTAGTCCCGAGCAGTACTTC,CSASPLSSSPEQYF
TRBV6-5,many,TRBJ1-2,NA,TGTGCCAGCAGTTACTCGAGAGACAATCATGGCTACACCTTC,CASSYSRDNHGYTF
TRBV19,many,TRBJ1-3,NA,TGTGCCAGACCGGGACTCCCTGGAAACACCATATATTTT,CARPGLPGNTIYF
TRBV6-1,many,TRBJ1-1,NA,TGTGCCAGCAGTGAAGGGGTAGGGTTTGGGAACACTGAAGCTTTCTTT,CASSEGVGFGNTEAFF
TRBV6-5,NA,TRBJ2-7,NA,TGTGCCAGCAGTTTGACTCGTTTTGGGTCCTACGAGCAGTACTTC,CASSLTRFGSYEQYF
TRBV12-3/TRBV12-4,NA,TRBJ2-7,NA,TGTGCCAGCAGTTCCTCGACTACGAGGTACGAGCAGTACTTC,CASSSSTTRYEQYF
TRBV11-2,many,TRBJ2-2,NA,TGTGCCAGCAGCTTAGTTCCGGGCCCGCCACCTCCGAACACCGGGGAGCTGTTTTTT,CASSLVPGPPPPNTGELFF
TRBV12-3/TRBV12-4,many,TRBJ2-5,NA,TGTGCCAGCAGTTTAGCGCGGGTCGCAGAGACCCAGTACTTC,CASSLARVAETQYF
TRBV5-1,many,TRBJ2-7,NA,TGCGCCAGCAGCCCGATCGGCTACGAGCAGTACTTC,CASSPIGYEQYF
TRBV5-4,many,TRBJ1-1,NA,TGTGCCAGCAGCCCGGACCCTAACACTGAAGCTTTCTTT,CASSPDPNTEAFF
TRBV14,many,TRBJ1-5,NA,TGTGCCAGACCGTTGTGGCAGGGGAATCAGCCCCAGCATTTT,CARPLWQGNQPQHF
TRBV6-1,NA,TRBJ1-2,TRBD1,TGTGCCAGCAGTGAACAGGGGGCATTCTATGGCTACACCTTC,CASSEQGAFYGYTF
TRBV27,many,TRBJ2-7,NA,TGTGCCAGCGGGCGGGACTACGAGCAGTACTTC,CASGRDYEQYF
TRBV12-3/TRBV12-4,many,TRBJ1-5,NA,TGTGCCAGCAGTTTCCCCGGCCAGGGTCAGCCCCAGCATTTT,CASSFPGQGQPQHF
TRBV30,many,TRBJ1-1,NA,TGTGCCTGGAGCCCGGGGCGAATGAACACTGAAGCTTTCTTT,CAWSPGRMNTEAFF
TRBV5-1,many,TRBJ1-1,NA,TGCGCCAGCAGCCAACAGGGTGGGAACACTGAAGCTTTCTTT,CASSQQGGNTEAFF
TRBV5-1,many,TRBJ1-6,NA,TGCGCCAGCAGCCTCGGACAGCCCGCAGAGGCCTATAATTCACCCCTCCACTTT,CASSLGQPAEAYNSPLHF
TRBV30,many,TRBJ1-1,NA,TGTGCCTGGAGTGTTGAGGAGGGGACTGAAGCTTTCTTT,CAWSVEEGTEAFF